The entry that follows covers one T cell receptor beta chain sequence. Other DNA sequences in the sample encode the same CDR3. These data come from a study of shared clonotypes between healthy human individuals. Sequencing was performed with immunoSEQ multiplex PCR; in TCRdb, only in-frame clones are kept and a portion is missing. The sample lists hundreds of thousands of clones, around two thirds occurring once. Germline CDR1 and CDR2: MGHRA and YSYEKL. V was shortened by 4 bases and J by 1 base, with 11 bases between the two germline ends. The CDR3 is 15 residues long. This TCR was recovered from a young woman in good health. The sequenced sample was memory CD4+ T cells sorted from blood. Subset: CD45RA-negative fraction. The chain joins TRBV4-1 to TRBJ2-1; D is possibly TRBD1 or TRBD2 (5 bases each). This chain's CDR3 is CASSPRGDSYNEQFF. The DNA for the CDR3 is TGCGCCAGCAGCCCACGAGGGGATTCCTACAATGAGCAGTTCTTC.